A single sample gave rise to the 32 T cell receptor beta chains below, sequenced in a study of T cell responses to AZD1222 COVID-19 vaccine. TCRdb keeps only in-frame clones here, not all; method: immunoSEQ multiplex PCR. The sample includes more than 85,000 clones, around nine tenths of them seen just once. Sequenced material: peripheral blood, taken 28 days after the second AZD1222 dose. The source of these receptors is an adult who received the AZD1222 COVID-19 vaccine.

The chain carries TRBV5-5 and TRBJ2-5; TRBD2 matches 7 bases. Germline V gene data show CDR1 as SGHKS and CDR2 as YYEKEE (reference sequence). J gave up 1 base and V 2 bases, and 8 bases lay outside the gene matches. The CDR3 spans 16 residues. The chain's CDR3 is CASSLMAGEAQETQYF. Written as DNA, the CDR3 is TGTGCCAGCAGCTTAATGGCGGGAGAGGCCCAAGAGACCCAGTACTTC.

The rearrangement joins TRBV11-3 to TRBJ2-2; 11 bases are shared with TRBD1. The CDR3 loop spans 15 amino acids. V was pared by 5 bases and J by 6 bases, with 5 bases of the junction left unmatched. CDR1 is SGHNT, CDR2 YENEEA, per germline. The CDR3: CASSKGQGAAGELFF. CDR3 coding DNA: TGTGCCAGCAGCAAAGGACAGGGGGCTGCCGGGGAGCTGTTTTTT.

The chain combines TRBV10-3 with TRBJ2-5; 12 bases map to TRBD2. The end of the DNA fits TRBJ2-7 better, so the J call may be wrong. This CDR3 comprises 16 residues. Germline V gene lookup returns CDR1 ENHRY and CDR2 SYGVKD. The CDR3, as DNA: TGTGCCATCACCCACTCAGGACTAGCGGGGAACTACGAGCAGTACTTC. Translation: CAITHSGLAGNYEQYF.

This rearrangement joins TRBV19 to TRBJ1-5, with TRBD1 matching 9 bases. This CDR3 has 18 residues. The V segment lost 3 bases and the J segment 8 bases; nucleotides outside the gene matches: 17. Germline V lookup: CDR1 LNHDA, CDR2 SQIVND (reference sequence). The CDR3: CASSILPGQGGREKPQHF. The CDR3 region has the DNA TGTGCCAGTAGTATCCTTCCGGGACAGGGCGGTCGGGAAAAGCCCCAGCATTTT.

V is TRBV4-2 and J is TRBJ2-1; the match to TRBD2 covers 13 bases. CDR1 and CDR2 from the germline V gene are LGHNA and YNFKEQ. V trimming: 4 bases; J trimming: 7 bases; junction bases outside the gene matches: 4. CDR3 length: 15 amino acids. The chain's CDR3 is CASSLLAGGKNEQFF. The CDR3 DNA follows: TGTGCCAGCAGCCTACTAGCGGGAGGGAAAAATGAGCAGTTCTTC.

The genes are TRBV11-3 and TRBJ2-1; 10 bases are a match to TRBD1. The trim removed 5 bases at V and 4 bases at J, leaving 5 bases unmatched. Germline lookup yields CDR1 SGHNT and CDR2 YENEEA. The CDR3 is 15 amino acids. The CDR3 spells CASSNRDRGYNEQFF. As DNA, the CDR3 is TGTGCCAGCAGCAACCGGGACAGGGGATACAATGAGCAGTTCTTC. Full variable domain (remainder filled in from reference TRBV11-3 and TRBJ2-1): EAGVVQSPRYKIIEKKQPVAFWCNPISGHNTLYWYLQNLGQGPELLIRYENEEAVDDSQLPKDRFSAERLKGVDSTLKIQPAELGDSAVYLCASSNRDRGYNEQFFGPGTRLTVL.

The sample holds one count of this clone. The rearrangement joins TRBV5-1 to TRBJ2-5; the D gene is possibly TRBD2 (6 bases). V was shortened by 3 bases and J by 4 bases, with 16 bases between the two germline ends. Germline V lookup: CDR1 SGHRS, CDR2 YFSETQ. The CDR3 has 15 amino acids. The CDR3 coding sequence is TGCGCCAGCAGCTCATTCACGGAGGGTCCAGAGACCCAGTACTTC. This gives the protein CASSSFTEGPETQYF.

This clone was seen a few times. CDR3 coding DNA: TGTGCCAGCAGAACAGGGGGCGAAAATTCACCCCTCCACTTT. Protein product: CASRTGGENSPLHF. This chain joins TRBV6-4 and TRBJ1-6; TRBD1 matches 9 bases. The ends lost 6 bases at V and 7 bases at J; junction bases unmatched: 4. Germline V gene sequence: CDR1 MRHNA, CDR2 SNTAGT. The CDR3 sequence is 14 residues long.

The chain joins TRBV10-3 to TRBJ2-1, with 8 bases matching TRBD2. From germline, CDR1 is ENHRY and CDR2 SYGVKD. This CDR3 is built from 16 residues. The J segment lost 2 bases and the V segment lost 4 bases, leaving 7 bases of the junction unmatched. Written as DNA, the CDR3 is TGTGCCATCAGTGTTTATCGGGAGGGGACCTACAATGAGCAGTTCTTC. It translates to CAISVYREGTYNEQFF.

The CDR3 DNA sequence: TGTGCCGGGGGGGGAACCACAGATACGCAGTATTTT. Protein: CAGGGTTDTQYF. The chain uses TRBV30 and TRBJ2-3; 7 nucleotides line up with TRBD2. V lost 8 bases and J lost 2; bases outside the gene matches: 4. Looked up from germline, CDR1 is GTSNPN and CDR2 is SVGIG (reference sequence). The CDR3 runs 12 residues.

This rearrangement joins TRBV7-7 to TRBJ1-1; maybe TRBD1 (6 bases). V gave up 5 bases and J gave up 0 bases, with 22 bases separating them. Looked up from germline, CDR1 is SSHAT and CDR2 is FNYEAQ (reference sequence). This CDR3 is built from 18 residues. The CDR3 reads CASSPYLGRGVVNTEAFF. The DNA for the CDR3 is TGTGCCAGCAGCCCGTACCTCGGCAGGGGAGTGGTGAACACTGAAGCTTTCTTT.

The V gene is TRBV12-3 or TRBV12-4, the J gene TRBJ2-5; D not certain. This CDR3 comprises 13 residues. Trimming removed 2 bases from V and 2 bases from J, with 6 bases in between. CDR3 loop: CASSLWGQETQYF. CDR3 DNA: TGTGCCAGCAGTTTATGGGGACAAGAGACCCAGTACTTC.

The chain employs TRBV3-1 (or the pseudogene TRBV3-2) and TRBJ1-2; 7 bases are shared with TRBD1. Germline V gene data show CDR1 as LGHDT and CDR2 as YNNKEL (reference sequence). The J segment lost 2 bases and the V segment lost 4 bases, leaving 1 base of the junction unmatched. The length of the CDR3 is 13 residues. CDR3: CASSLQGNYGYTF. CDR3 DNA: TGTGCCAGCAGCCTACAGGGGAACTATGGCTACACCTTC.

This clone showed up just once. The gene calls are TRBV19 and TRBJ1-5, with a possible D match to TRBD1 (5 bases). The V and J ends lost 11 bases and 0 bases respectively, with 14 bases between them. Germline CDR1 is LNHDA and CDR2 is SQIVND (reference sequence). This CDR3 region has 14 residues. CDR3 in DNA: TGTGCCTCCTCGGGGGTATTTAGCAATCAGCCCCAGCATTTT. It yields the protein CASSGVFSNQPQHF.

The chain carries TRBV19 and TRBJ2-1; 8 bases match TRBD2. Germline CDR1 LNHDA, CDR2 SQIVND (reference sequence). After removal of 6 bases from V and 2 bases from J, the junction contained 6 bases not matched to a gene. The CDR3 sequence is 15 residues long. As DNA, the CDR3 is TGTGCCAGTAGGTTACTAGCGGCAGCCTACAATGAGCAGTTCTTC. Protein sequence: CASRLLAAAYNEQFF.

The V call is TRBV7-6, the J call TRBJ1-5; D ambiguous. The CDR3 totals 16 residues. The germline V and J ends were trimmed by 1 base and 0 bases, with 10 bases remaining between them. CDR1 SGHVS and CDR2 FNYEAQ come from the germline V gene. The CDR3 region has the DNA TGTGCCAGCAGCTTAGGGGAGCGAACTAGCAATCAGCCCCAGCATTTT. It yields the protein CASSLGERTSNQPQHF. The full variable domain, with the rest looked up from reference TRBV7-6 and TRBJ1-5, is GAGVSQSPRYKVTKRGQDVALRCDPISGHVSLYWYRQALGQGPEFLTYFNYEAQQDKSGLPNDRFSAERPEGSISTLTIQRTEQRDSAMYRCASSLGERTSNQPQHFGDGTRLSIL.

The chain recombines TRBV19 with TRBJ1-5; a weak D match, TRBD1 (6 bases). This CDR3 spans 17 amino acids. The V and J ends lost 5 bases and 5 bases respectively, with 22 bases between them. From germline, CDR1 is LNHDA and CDR2 SQIVND (reference sequence). Here the CDR3 reads CASSPPYPRTVYQPQHF. CDR3 nucleotides: TGTGCCAGTAGTCCCCCCTATCCCCGGACAGTATATCAGCCCCAGCATTTT.

This chain links TRBV6-5 with TRBJ1-1; 12 bases match TRBD1. Germline lookup yields CDR1 MNHEY and CDR2 SVGAGI. J gave up 4 bases and V 3 bases, and 3 bases lay outside the gene matches. This CDR3 comprises 15 residues. The CDR3 region is CASSYWGQGATEAFF. CDR3 DNA sequence: TGTGCCAGCAGTTATTGGGGACAGGGGGCCACTGAAGCTTTCTTT.

This clone appeared once. V is TRBV19 and J is TRBJ1-6, with D uncertain. V was shortened by 3 bases and J by 0 bases, with 6 bases between the two germline ends. The CDR3 is made up of 15 amino acids. The germline gives CDR1 LNHDA, CDR2 SQIVND (reference sequence). The CDR3 protein is CASSIGSSYNSPLHF. The CDR3 nucleotides read TGTGCCAGTAGTATTGGGAGCTCCTATAATTCACCCCTCCACTTT.

The chain employs TRBV2 and TRBJ1-1, with D unresolved. The V and J ends lost 3 bases and 5 bases respectively, with 4 bases between them. CDR1 and CDR2 (germline): SNHLY, FYNNEI. The CDR3 is made up of 11 amino acids. In DNA, the CDR3 is TGTGCCAGCAGTGAGGTGACTGAAGCTTTCTTT. Amino acid sequence: CASSEVTEAFF.

The V call is TRBV19, the J call TRBJ1-1; perhaps TRBD1 as D (5 bases). Germline V gene data show CDR1 as LNHDA and CDR2 as SQIVND (reference sequence). Trimming left V 7 bases short and J 4 bases short, with 22 bases between. The CDR3 runs 16 residues. The CDR3 loop reads CASTMGYLGLATEAFF. The DNA of the CDR3 is TGTGCCAGTACCATGGGGTATCTGGGGCTGGCCACTGAAGCTTTCTTT.

The genes are TRBV11-3 and TRBJ2-1; D is unclear. Trimming took 6 bases from V and 2 from J, leaving 17 bases between them. CDR1 SGHNT and CDR2 YENEEA come from the germline V gene. The length of the CDR3 is 16 residues. The CDR3 region has the DNA TGTGCCAGCAGTTCCCGTCCCCTACCTCCCTACAATGAGCAGTTCTTC. This sequence encodes CASSSRPLPPYNEQFF. Supplemented by reference TRBV11-3 and TRBJ2-1, the full variable domain reads EAGVVQSPRYKIIEKKQPVAFWCNPISGHNTLYWYLQNLGQGPELLIRYENEEAVDDSQLPKDRFSAERLKGVDSTLKIQPAELGDSAVYLCASSSRPLPPYNEQFFGPGTRLTVL.

V usage is TRBV19 and J usage is TRBJ1-3; D is perhaps TRBD1 (6 bases). Germline CDR1 reads LNHDA; CDR2 reads SQIVND (reference sequence). V was cut by 6 bases and J by 2 bases, with 8 bases left in between. The CDR3 covers 13 residues. Written as DNA, the CDR3 is TGTGCCAGTAGCAGGGGAGCTGGAAACACCATATATTTT. Amino acids: CASSRGAGNTIYF.

The chain uses TRBV7-9 and TRBJ1-2, with D possibly TRBD1 on 5 matching bases. Between the trimmed V and J ends, which lost 2 bases and 0 bases, there was a span of 10 bases. Germline V gene data show CDR1 as SEHNR and CDR2 as FQNEAQ (reference sequence). The CDR3 runs to 15 residues. The chain's CDR3 is CASSLQGLANYGYTF. The CDR3 nucleotides read TGTGCCAGCAGCTTACAGGGATTAGCTAACTATGGCTACACCTTC.

The gene calls are TRBV12-3 or TRBV12-4 and TRBJ1-2; tentative D call: TRBD1 (5 bases). The CDR3 extends over 12 amino acids. V was clipped by 3 bases and J by 5 bases, with 7 bases between them. The CDR3 DNA reads TGTGCCAGCAGTTTCAGACAGTATGGCTACACCTTC. This sequence encodes CASSFRQYGYTF.

The chain has TRBV11-3 and TRBJ1-1; the match to TRBD1 covers 10 bases. The CDR3 consists of 15 residues. Trimming removed 0 bases from V and 7 bases from J; junction bases left unmatched: 5. CDR1 SGHNT and CDR2 YENEEA come from the germline V gene. This CDR3 reads CASSLELRDRGEAFF. In DNA form, the CDR3 reads TGTGCCAGCAGCTTAGAACTCCGGGACAGGGGTGAAGCTTTCTTT.

This clone was observed a single time. The chain employs TRBV3-1 (or the pseudogene TRBV3-2) and TRBJ2-7, with TRBD1 matching over 8 bases. This CDR3 contains 14 residues. CDR1 and CDR2 from the germline V gene are LGHDT and YNNKEL (reference sequence). After removal of 4 bases from V and 6 bases from J, the junction contained 8 bases not matched to a gene. The CDR3 sequence: CASSPSQGAGEQYF. CDR3 DNA sequence: TGTGCCAGCAGCCCATCTCAGGGGGCTGGCGAGCAGTACTTC.

This clone was seen once. The chain carries TRBV11-2 and TRBJ2-5; D not certain. This CDR3 spans 13 amino acids. Trimming pared 1 base from V and 2 bases from J, leaving 5 bases between. The germline V gene has CDR1 SGHAT and CDR2 FQNNGV. The DNA for the CDR3 is TGTGCCAGCAGCTTAGTCTGGCAAGAGACCCAGTACTTC. It codes for CASSLVWQETQYF.

This clone has just one count. The chain has TRBV11-3 and TRBJ2-3; tentative D call: TRBD2 (5 bases). Deletions cut 5 bases from V and 6 bases from J, with 15 bases between. From germline, CDR1 is SGHNT and CDR2 YENEEA. CDR3 length: 14 amino acids. In DNA form, the CDR3 reads TGTGCCAGCAGCCCCACTAGAGTTGGCGATACGCAGTATTTT. Translated, it gives CASSPTRVGDTQYF.

The chain carries TRBV18 and TRBJ1-2; D is perhaps TRBD1 (5 bases). Germline assignment: CDR1 KGHSH and CDR2 LQKENI. Trimming left V 2 bases short and J 3 bases short, with 10 bases between. The CDR3 extends over 14 amino acids. The CDR3 DNA reads TGTGCCAGCTCACCAAACGGGGGAGACTATGGCTACACCTTC. Translated, it gives CASSPNGGDYGYTF.

The chain recombines TRBV29-1 with TRBJ1-1; the D is unclear. The CDR3 extends over 14 amino acids. The V gene's germline CDR1 is SQVTM and CDR2 ANQGSEA. Trimming pared 4 bases from V and 1 base from J, leaving 13 bases between. This chain's CDR3 is CSVATLFRNTEAFF. The CDR3 nucleotides read TGCAGCGTTGCTACCCTTTTTAGGAACACTGAAGCTTTCTTT.

This sequence joins TRBV7-2 and TRBJ2-3, with 11 nucleotides matching TRBD2. The V gene's germline CDR1 is SGHTA and CDR2 FQGNSA. The CDR3 has 16 amino acids. Trimming took 3 bases from V and 3 from J; bases not matched to a gene: 5. The CDR3 loop is CASSFRLAGRTDTQYF. The CDR3 nucleotides read TGTGCCAGCAGCTTCCGACTAGCGGGAAGGACAGATACGCAGTATTTT.